The sample holds one count of the clone carrying this T cell receptor (beta chain). This sample was included in a study of T cell changes during pregnancy in multiple sclerosis. Some clones are missing from TCRdb's copy, which holds only in-frame ones; the method was immunoSEQ multiplex PCR. The sample comprises around 96,000 clones, almost 95% of which are singletons, and 2.2% rests with the top ten. Between the trimmed V and J ends, which lost 0 bases and 0 bases, there was a span of 9 bases. Germline CDR1 reads SGHTA; CDR2 reads FQGNSA. This CDR3 contains 15 residues. This clonotype originated in a female donor with multiple sclerosis, enrolled in a pregnancy study. The J gene is TRBJ2-7, the V gene TRBV7-2; D unclear. Sequences were derived from peripheral blood, sampled in the third trimester of pregnancy. This CDR3 reads CASSLALGPSYEQYF. The CDR3 DNA reads TGTGCCAGCAGCTTAGCGCTTGGGCCCTCCTACGAGCAGTACTTC.